This T cell receptor (beta chain) emerged from a study of regulatory T cells in long-lasting Graves disease. This clonotype occurred many times. iRepertoire HTBI primers and Arm-PCR of CDR3 regions built TCR beta libraries. TCRdb passed the multiplex PCR reads through MiXCR, listing each CDR3 protein once. The repertoire includes approximately 540,000 distinct CDR3 sequences, approximately 12% of them detected once, and roughly 8.9% sits in the top ten. This CDR3 has 14 residues. Trimming pared 3 bases from V and 4 bases from J, leaving 12 bases between. Germline V lookup: CDR1 MNHGY, CDR2 SVAAGI. As for time point: newly diagnosed GD, antithyroid drugs for less than 3 months. Construction of the TCR library relied on RNA isolated from PBMCs. The same data also contributed to another study, on T cells in Graves' hyperthyroidism and ophthalmopathy. From that second work: Thyroid ultrasound and orbital computed tomography, with clinical symptoms and serum thyroxine and TRAb, informed diagnoses. Most thyroid-expanded clonotypes above 0.001 were also found in blood.

The sample in question was peripheral blood mononuclear cells (PBMCs), obtained at new diagnosis, from a patient treated with antithyroid drugs. This TCR was recovered from a woman aged 25 to 39 with Graves disease. This chain connects TRBV6-9 to TRBJ1-2, with no clear D. CDR3: CASSYSKRIYGYTF. The CDR3 region has the DNA TGTGCCAGCAGTTACTCGAAACGGATCTATGGCTACACCTTC.